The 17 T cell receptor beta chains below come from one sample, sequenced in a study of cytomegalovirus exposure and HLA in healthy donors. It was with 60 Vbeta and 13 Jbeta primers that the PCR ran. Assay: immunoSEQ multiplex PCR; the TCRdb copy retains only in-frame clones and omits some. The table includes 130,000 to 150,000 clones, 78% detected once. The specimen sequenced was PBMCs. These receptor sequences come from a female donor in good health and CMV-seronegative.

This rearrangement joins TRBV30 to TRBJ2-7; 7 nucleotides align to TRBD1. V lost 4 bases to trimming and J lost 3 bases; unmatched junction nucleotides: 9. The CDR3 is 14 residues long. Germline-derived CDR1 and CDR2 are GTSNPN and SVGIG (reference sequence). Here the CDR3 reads CAWTLRDSYYEQYF. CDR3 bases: TGTGCCTGGACCCTGAGGGACAGCTACTACGAGCAGTACTTC.

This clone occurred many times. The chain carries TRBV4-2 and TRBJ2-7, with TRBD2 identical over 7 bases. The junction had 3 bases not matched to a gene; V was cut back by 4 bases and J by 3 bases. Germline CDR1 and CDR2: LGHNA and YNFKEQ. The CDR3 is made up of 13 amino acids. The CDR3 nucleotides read TGTGCCAGCAGCCCCGAGCGGGGCTACGAGCAGTACTTC. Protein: CASSPERGYEQYF.

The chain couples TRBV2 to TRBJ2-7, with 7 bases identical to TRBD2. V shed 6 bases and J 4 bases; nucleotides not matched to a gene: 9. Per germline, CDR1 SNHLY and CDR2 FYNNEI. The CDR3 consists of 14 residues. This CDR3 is CASSYAGVRYEQYF. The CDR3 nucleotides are TGTGCCAGCAGCTACGCGGGAGTTCGGTACGAGCAGTACTTC.

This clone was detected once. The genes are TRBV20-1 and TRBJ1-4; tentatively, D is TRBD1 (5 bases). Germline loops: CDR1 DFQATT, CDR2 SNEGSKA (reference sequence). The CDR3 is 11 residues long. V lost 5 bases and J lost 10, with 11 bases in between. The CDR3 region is CSAGVGGKLFF. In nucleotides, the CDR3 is TGCAGTGCTGGGGTGGGGGGAAAACTGTTTTTT.

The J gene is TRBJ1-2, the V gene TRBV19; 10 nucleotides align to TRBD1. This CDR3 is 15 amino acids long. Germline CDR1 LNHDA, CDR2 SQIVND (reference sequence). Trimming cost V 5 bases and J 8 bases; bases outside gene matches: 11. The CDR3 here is CASSLLGRDRGGYTF. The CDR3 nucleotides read TGTGCCAGTAGTCTCCTTGGCCGGGACAGGGGAGGCTACACCTTC.

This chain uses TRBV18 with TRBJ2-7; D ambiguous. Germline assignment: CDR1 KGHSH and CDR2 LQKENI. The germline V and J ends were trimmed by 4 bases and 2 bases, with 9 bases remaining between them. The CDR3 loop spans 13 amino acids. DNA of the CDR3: TGTGCCAGCTCACTAAGACAAGCCTACGAGCAGTACTTC. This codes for CASSLRQAYEQYF.

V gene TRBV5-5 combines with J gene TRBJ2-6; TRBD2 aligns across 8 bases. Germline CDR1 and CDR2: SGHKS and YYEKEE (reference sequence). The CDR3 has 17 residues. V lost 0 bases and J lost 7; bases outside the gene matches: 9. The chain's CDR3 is CASSLEIGTRGANVLTF. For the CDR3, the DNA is TGTGCCAGCAGCTTGGAAATCGGGACTAGAGGAGCCAACGTCCTGACTTTC.

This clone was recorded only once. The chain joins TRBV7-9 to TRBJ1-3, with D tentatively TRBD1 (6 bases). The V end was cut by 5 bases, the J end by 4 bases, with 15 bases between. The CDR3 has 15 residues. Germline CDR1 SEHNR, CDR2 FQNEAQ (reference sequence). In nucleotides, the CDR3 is TGTGCCAGCAGCCCAGGGGTACTGGGAGGAAACACCATATATTTT. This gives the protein CASSPGVLGGNTIYF.

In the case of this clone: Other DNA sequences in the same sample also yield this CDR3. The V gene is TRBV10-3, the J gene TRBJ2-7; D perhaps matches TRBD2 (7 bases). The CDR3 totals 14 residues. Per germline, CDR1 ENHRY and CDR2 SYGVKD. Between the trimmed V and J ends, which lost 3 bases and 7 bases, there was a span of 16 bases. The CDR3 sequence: CAISEAGPRGEQYF. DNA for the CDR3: TGTGCCATCAGTGAAGCGGGGCCGAGGGGGGAGCAGTACTTC.

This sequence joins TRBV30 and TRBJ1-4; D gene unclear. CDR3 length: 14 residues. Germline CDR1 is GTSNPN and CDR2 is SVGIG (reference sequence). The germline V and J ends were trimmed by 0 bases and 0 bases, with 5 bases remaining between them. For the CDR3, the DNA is TGTGCCTGGAGTGTACTCGCAACTAATGAAAAACTGTTTTTT. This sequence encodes CAWSVLATNEKLFF.

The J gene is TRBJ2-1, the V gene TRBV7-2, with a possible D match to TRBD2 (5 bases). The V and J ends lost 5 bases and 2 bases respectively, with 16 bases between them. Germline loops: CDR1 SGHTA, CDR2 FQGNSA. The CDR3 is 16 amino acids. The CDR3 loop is CASSPRTSGTYNEQFF. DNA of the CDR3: TGTGCCAGCAGCCCAAGGACCAGCGGCACCTACAATGAGCAGTTCTTC.

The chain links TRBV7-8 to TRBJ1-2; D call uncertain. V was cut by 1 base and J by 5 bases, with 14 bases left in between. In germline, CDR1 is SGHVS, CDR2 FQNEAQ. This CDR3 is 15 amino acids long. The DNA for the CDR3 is TGTGCCAGCAGCTTAGGGCCTCCTTTCGGGTATGGCTACACCTTC. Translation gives CASSLGPPFGYGYTF.

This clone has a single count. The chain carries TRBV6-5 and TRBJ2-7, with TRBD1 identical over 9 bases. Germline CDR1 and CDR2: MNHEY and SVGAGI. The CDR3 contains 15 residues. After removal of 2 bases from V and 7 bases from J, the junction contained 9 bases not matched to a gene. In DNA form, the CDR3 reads TGTGCCAGCAGTTACGGCCAAGGACAGGGGTTTGAGCAGTACTTC. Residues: CASSYGQGQGFEQYF.

CDR3 DNA: TGTGCCAGCAGTTACGCGGGAGCCCAGCATTTT. This sequence encodes CASSYAGAQHF. V gene TRBV6-1 combines with J gene TRBJ1-5; unclear D gene. Deletions cut 5 bases from V and 11 bases from J, with 10 bases between. Germline V gene lookup returns CDR1 MNHNS and CDR2 SASEGT. The CDR3 covers 11 residues.

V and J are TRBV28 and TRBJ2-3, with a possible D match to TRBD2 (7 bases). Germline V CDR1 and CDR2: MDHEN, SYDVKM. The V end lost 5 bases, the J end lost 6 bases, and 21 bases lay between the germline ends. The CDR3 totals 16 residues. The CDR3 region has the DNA TGTGCCAGCAGTCCCCAGGGGAGGGGCGGAATGGATACGCAGTATTTT. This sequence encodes CASSPQGRGGMDTQYF.

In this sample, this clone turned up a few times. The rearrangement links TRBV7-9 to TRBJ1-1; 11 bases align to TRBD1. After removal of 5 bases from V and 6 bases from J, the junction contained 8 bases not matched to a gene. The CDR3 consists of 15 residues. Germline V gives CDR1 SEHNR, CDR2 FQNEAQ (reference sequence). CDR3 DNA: TGTGCCAGCAGCCGTCGGACAGGGGGCTTGGCTGAAGCTTTCTTT. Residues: CASSRRTGGLAEAFF. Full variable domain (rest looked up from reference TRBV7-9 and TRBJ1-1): DTGVSQNPRHKITKRGQNVTFRCDPISEHNRLYWYRQTLGQGPEFLTYFQNEAQLEKSRLLSDRFSAERPKGSFSTLEIQRTEQGDSAMYLCASSRRTGGLAEAFFGQGTRLTVV.

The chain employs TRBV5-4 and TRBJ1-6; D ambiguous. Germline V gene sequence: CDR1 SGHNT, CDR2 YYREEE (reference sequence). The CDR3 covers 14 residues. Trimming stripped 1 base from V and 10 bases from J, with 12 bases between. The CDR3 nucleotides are TGTGCCAGCAGCTTGTCGATAGGAGGATCACCCCTCCACTTT. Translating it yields CASSLSIGGSPLHF.